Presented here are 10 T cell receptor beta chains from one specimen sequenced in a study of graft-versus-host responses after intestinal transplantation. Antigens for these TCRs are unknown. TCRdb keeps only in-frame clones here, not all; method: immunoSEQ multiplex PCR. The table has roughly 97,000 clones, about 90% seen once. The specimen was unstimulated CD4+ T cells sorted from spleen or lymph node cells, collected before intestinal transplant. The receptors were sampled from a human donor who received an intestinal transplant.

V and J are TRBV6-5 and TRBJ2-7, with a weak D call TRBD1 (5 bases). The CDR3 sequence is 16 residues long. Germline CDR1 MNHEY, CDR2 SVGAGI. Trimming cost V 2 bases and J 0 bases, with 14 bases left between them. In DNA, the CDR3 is TGTGCCAGCAGTTACAGCGTCCAGACAGTCTCCTACGAGCAGTACTTC. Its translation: CASSYSVQTVSYEQYF.

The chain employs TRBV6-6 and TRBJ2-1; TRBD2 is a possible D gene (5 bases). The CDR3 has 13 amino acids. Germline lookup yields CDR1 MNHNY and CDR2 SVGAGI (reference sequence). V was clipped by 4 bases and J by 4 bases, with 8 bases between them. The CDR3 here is CASSFLAYNEQFF. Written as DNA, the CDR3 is TGTGCCAGCAGTTTCCTAGCTTACAATGAGCAGTTCTTC.

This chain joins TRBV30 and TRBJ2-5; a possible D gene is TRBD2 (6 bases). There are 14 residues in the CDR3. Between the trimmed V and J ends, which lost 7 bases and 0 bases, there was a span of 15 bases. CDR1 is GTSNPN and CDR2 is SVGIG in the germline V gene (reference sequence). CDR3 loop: CALAASMYQETQYF. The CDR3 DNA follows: TGTGCCTTAGCGGCTTCCATGTACCAAGAGACCCAGTACTTC.

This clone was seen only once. CDR3 in amino acids: CASSIQSSYNEQFF. The CDR3 DNA is TGTGCCAGTAGTATCCAGAGCTCCTACAATGAGCAGTTCTTC. The chain carries TRBV19 and TRBJ2-1; D is undetermined. Germline V CDR1 and CDR2: LNHDA, SQIVND (reference sequence). The CDR3 contains 14 residues. V lost 3 bases to trimming and J lost 0 bases, with 6 bases between them.

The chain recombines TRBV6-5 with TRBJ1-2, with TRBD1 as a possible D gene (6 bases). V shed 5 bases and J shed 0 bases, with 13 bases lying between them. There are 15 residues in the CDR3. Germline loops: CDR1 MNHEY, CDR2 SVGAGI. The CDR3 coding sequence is TGTGCCAGCAGTGCTTACAGGGCTGCTAACTATGGCTACACCTTC. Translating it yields CASSAYRAANYGYTF.

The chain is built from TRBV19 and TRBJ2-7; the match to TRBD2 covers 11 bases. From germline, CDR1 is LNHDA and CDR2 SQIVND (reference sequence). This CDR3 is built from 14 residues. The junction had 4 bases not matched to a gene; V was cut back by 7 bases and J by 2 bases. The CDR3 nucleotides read TGTGCCAGTAAACTAGCGGGGGCACCCTACGAGCAGTACTTC. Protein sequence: CASKLAGAPYEQYF.

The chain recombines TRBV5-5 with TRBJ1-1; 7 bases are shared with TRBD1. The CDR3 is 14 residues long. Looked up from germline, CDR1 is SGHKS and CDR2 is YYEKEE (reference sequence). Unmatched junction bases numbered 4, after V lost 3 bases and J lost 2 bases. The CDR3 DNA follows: TGTGCCAGCAGCTCGACAGGGATTAACACTGAAGCTTTCTTT. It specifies CASSSTGINTEAFF.

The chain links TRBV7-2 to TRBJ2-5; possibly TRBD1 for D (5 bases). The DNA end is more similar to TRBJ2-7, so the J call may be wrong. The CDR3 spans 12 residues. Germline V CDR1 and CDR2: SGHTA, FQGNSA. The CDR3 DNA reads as TGTGCCAGCAGCTCTACCAGGGTCGAGCAGTACTTC. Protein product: CASSSTRVEQYF.

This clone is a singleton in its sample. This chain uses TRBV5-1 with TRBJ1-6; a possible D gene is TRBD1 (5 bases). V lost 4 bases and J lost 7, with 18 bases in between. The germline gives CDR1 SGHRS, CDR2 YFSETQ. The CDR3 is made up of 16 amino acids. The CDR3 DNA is TGCGCCAGCAGCCCCTGGCGGGACGGCCCGAATTCACCCCTCCACTTT. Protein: CASSPWRDGPNSPLHF. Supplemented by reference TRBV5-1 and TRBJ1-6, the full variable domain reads KAGVTQTPRYLIKTRGQQVTLSCSPISGHRSVSWYQQTPGQGLQFLFEYFSETQRNKGNFPGRFSGRQFSNSRSEMNVSTLELGDSALYLCASSPWRDGPNSPLHFGNGTRLTVT.

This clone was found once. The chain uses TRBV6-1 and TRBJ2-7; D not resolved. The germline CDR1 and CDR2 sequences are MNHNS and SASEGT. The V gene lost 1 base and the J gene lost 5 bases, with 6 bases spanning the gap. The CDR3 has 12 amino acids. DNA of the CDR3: TGTGCCAGCAGTGAAGGGTATCACGAGCAGTACTTC. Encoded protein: CASSEGYHEQYF.